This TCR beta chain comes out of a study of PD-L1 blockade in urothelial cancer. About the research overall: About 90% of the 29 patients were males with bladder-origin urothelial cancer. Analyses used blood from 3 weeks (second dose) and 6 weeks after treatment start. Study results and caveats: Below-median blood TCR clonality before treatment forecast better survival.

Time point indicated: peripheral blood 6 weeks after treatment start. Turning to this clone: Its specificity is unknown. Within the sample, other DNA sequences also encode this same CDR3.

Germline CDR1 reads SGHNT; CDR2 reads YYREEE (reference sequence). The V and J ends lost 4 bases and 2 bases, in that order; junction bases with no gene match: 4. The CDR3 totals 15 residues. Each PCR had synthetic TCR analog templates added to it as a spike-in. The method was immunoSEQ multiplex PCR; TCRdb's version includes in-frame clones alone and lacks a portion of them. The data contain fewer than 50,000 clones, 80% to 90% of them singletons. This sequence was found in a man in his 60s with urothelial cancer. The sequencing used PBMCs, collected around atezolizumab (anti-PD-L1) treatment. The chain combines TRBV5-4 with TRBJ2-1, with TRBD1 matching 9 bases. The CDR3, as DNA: TGTGCCAGCAGCCTACAGGGGGCAGCCTACAATGAGCAGTTCTTC. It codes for CASSLQGAAYNEQFF.